These 27 T cell receptor beta chains originate from one sample sequenced in a study of shared clonotypes between healthy human individuals. This table comes from immunoSEQ multiplex PCR, and its TCRdb copy is limited to in-frame clones, with some not included. The data hold some 980,000 clones, with 60% to 85% observed a single time. The sequencing sample was made of memory CD4+ T cells sorted from blood. Specified subset: CD45RA-negative fraction. The source of these receptors is a young man in good health.

This chain uses TRBV7-9 with TRBJ2-3; D possibly corresponds to TRBD1 (6 bases). The CDR3 is made up of 15 amino acids. The germline V and J ends were trimmed by 5 bases and 6 bases, with 18 bases remaining between them. CDR1 is SEHNR, CDR2 FQNEAQ, per germline (reference sequence). CDR3: CASSRQGLARDTQYF. The CDR3 nucleotides are TGTGCCAGCAGCCGCCAGGGGCTAGCAAGGGATACGCAGTATTTT.

The gene calls are TRBV7-8 and TRBJ2-6; no clear D. CDR1 is SGHVS and CDR2 is FQNEAQ in the germline V gene. This CDR3 is 13 amino acids long. Trimming took 6 bases from V and 12 from J, leaving 15 bases between them. CDR3 nucleotide sequence: TGTGCCAGCAGACCCTATGGGTCCTCCGTCCTGACTTTC. As protein: CASRPYGSSVLTF.

V and J are TRBV6-5 and TRBJ2-7, with D tentatively TRBD1 (6 bases). This CDR3 region has 15 residues. Per the germline V gene, CDR1 is MNHEY and CDR2 is SVGAGI. The germline V and J ends were trimmed by 2 bases and 1 base, with 12 bases remaining between them. The CDR3: CASSYSGTLSYEQYF. In nucleotides, the CDR3 is TGTGCCAGCAGTTACAGTGGGACACTGTCCTACGAGCAGTACTTC.

This chain connects TRBV7-9 to TRBJ2-3, with D unclear. Trimming removed 3 bases from V and 5 bases from J, with 6 bases in between. This CDR3 has 12 amino acids. Germline V gene lookup returns CDR1 SEHNR and CDR2 FQNEAQ (reference sequence). CDR3 nucleotides: TGTGCCAGCAGCTTCGGTAAAGATACGCAGTATTTT. Protein: CASSFGKDTQYF.

The V gene is TRBV2, the J gene TRBJ2-1, with D possibly called TRBD1 or TRBD2 (5 bases each). V was cut by 4 bases and J by 8 bases, with 12 bases left in between. The CDR3 contains 13 residues. CDR1 is SNHLY and CDR2 is FYNNEI in the germline V gene. The DNA for the CDR3 is TGTGCCAGCAGTGCGGTAGGGACCCATGAGCAGTTCTTC. Its protein product is CASSAVGTHEQFF.

The chain has TRBV7-9 and TRBJ1-6, with unresolved D. This CDR3 is 14 amino acids long. V gave up 4 bases and J gave up 7 bases, with 11 bases separating them. CDR1 is SEHNR, CDR2 FQNEAQ, per germline (reference sequence). The CDR3 is CASSSSVGNSPLHF. For the CDR3, the DNA is TGTGCCAGCAGCTCCTCTGTTGGGAATTCACCCCTCCACTTT.

Concerning this clone itself: The sample carries other DNA sequences with the same CDR3. The chain has TRBV6-5 and TRBJ2-7; D tentatively reads TRBD1 or TRBD2 (5 bases each). Trimming took off 6 bases at V and 4 bases at J, with 13 bases between the two ends. The CDR3 contains 13 residues. Germline lookup yields CDR1 MNHEY and CDR2 SVGAGI. The CDR3, as DNA: TGTGCCAGCAGCCGGGGCCCCACTTACGAGCAGTACTTC. Translated: CASSRGPTYEQYF.

This clone appeared once. V usage is TRBV9 and J usage is TRBJ2-3; D perhaps matches TRBD2 (5 bases). The germline CDR1 and CDR2 sequences are SGDLS and YYNGEE. V was cut by 0 bases and J by 9 bases, with 14 bases left in between. The CDR3 consists of 14 residues. This CDR3 is CASSVAAGKGTQYF. DNA for the CDR3: TGTGCCAGCAGCGTAGCTGCCGGGAAAGGGACGCAGTATTTT. Together with reference TRBV9 and TRBJ2-3, the CDR3 gives the full variable domain: DSGVTQTPKHLITATGQRVTLRCSPRSGDLSVYWYQQSLDQGLQFLIQYYNGEERAKGNILERFSAQQFPDLHSELNLSSLELGDSALYFCASSVAAGKGTQYFGPGTRLTVL.

This clone was recorded only once. The rearrangement links TRBV5-6 to TRBJ1-4; D is undetermined. Germline V CDR1 and CDR2: SGHDT, YYEEEE. The CDR3 totals 17 residues. V lost 4 bases to trimming and J lost 6 bases, with 22 bases between them. Here the CDR3 reads CASSPVGIGQHDEKLFF. CDR3 DNA: TGTGCCAGCAGCCCTGTGGGGATTGGGCAGCACGATGAAAAACTGTTTTTT.

This clone has only a few counts. V gene TRBV11-2 combines with J gene TRBJ1-2; D is uncertain. With 3 bases removed from V and 2 bases from J, the gap between germline ends came to 16 bases. Germline assignment: CDR1 SGHAT and CDR2 FQNNGV. This CDR3 has 16 residues. CDR3: CASSFSLGTLNYGYTF. CDR3 nucleotide sequence: TGTGCCAGCAGCTTCTCGTTGGGAACCTTAAACTATGGCTACACCTTC.

The chain recombines TRBV9 with TRBJ2-1, with TRBD2 matching 11 bases. Germline CDR1 SGDLS, CDR2 YYNGEE. The length of the CDR3 is 16 residues. V shed 3 bases, J shed 7 bases, and the junction held 9 bases outside the gene matches. CDR3 in amino acids: CASSETSGKSLNEQFF. CDR3 sequence (DNA): TGTGCCAGCAGCGAGACTAGCGGGAAATCTTTAAATGAGCAGTTCTTC.

Of note for this clone: Other DNA sequences of this sample code for an identical CDR3. This chain connects TRBV6-5 to TRBJ2-7; D uncertain. Germline CDR1 reads MNHEY; CDR2 reads SVGAGI. The CDR3 length is 12 residues. V was cut by 5 bases and J by 2 bases, with 7 bases left in between. The CDR3 protein is CASSRPPYEQYF. The CDR3 DNA sequence: TGTGCCAGCAGTCGTCCTCCCTACGAGCAGTACTTC.

The chain combines TRBV10-2 with TRBJ2-2; possibly TRBD1 for D (5 bases). The V gene lost 7 bases and the J gene lost 2 bases, with 17 bases spanning the gap. Germline values: CDR1 WSHSY, CDR2 SAAADI. The CDR3 is 16 amino acids. The CDR3 here is CASNRTPGKNTGELFF. Here the CDR3 DNA reads TGCGCCAGCAACCGGACACCTGGGAAAAACACCGGGGAGCTGTTTTTT.

The gene calls are TRBV9 and TRBJ2-5; weak D call: TRBD2 (6 bases). CDR1 is SGDLS and CDR2 is YYNGEE in the germline V gene. Trimming stripped 4 bases from V and 3 bases from J, with 13 bases between. This CDR3 is 14 amino acids long. CDR3 bases: TGTGCCAGCAGCAATGGGCAGCGGGAAGAGACCCAGTACTTC. The encoded protein is CASSNGQREETQYF.

This clone has ten or more counts. V gene TRBV6-1 combines with J gene TRBJ2-5; D gene ambiguous. The CDR3 is made up of 12 amino acids. With 5 bases removed from V and 6 bases from J, the gap between germline ends came to 10 bases. Germline CDR1 MNHNS, CDR2 SASEGT. The CDR3 spells CASSPHTQTQYF. The CDR3 DNA follows: TGTGCCAGCAGTCCCCACACACAGACCCAGTACTTC.

In the case of this clone: Other DNA sequences in this sample translate to the same CDR3. The chain has TRBV11-2 and TRBJ2-2; either TRBD1 or TRBD2 may fit D (5 bases each). Per the germline V gene, CDR1 is SGHAT and CDR2 is FQNNGV. This CDR3 has 13 amino acids. The germline V and J ends were trimmed by 1 base and 5 bases, with 5 bases remaining between them. The DNA for the CDR3 is TGTGCCAGCAGCTTAGGGGGGACCGGGGAGCTGTTTTTT. It yields the protein CASSLGGTGELFF.

CDR3: CASIQGEGNQPQHF. The CDR3 nucleotides read TGTGCCAGTATTCAAGGGGAGGGCAATCAGCCCCAGCATTTT. The rearrangement joins TRBV19 to TRBJ1-5, with D possibly matching TRBD1 (5 bases). The CDR3 sequence is 14 residues long. Germline V gene lookup returns CDR1 LNHDA and CDR2 SQIVND (reference sequence). Trimming stripped 7 bases from V and 2 bases from J, with 12 bases between.

The J gene is TRBJ2-5, the V gene TRBV30; D gene unclear. CDR1 and CDR2 (germline): GTSNPN, SVGIG (reference sequence). With 0 bases removed from V and 1 base from J, the gap between germline ends came to 15 bases. The CDR3 consists of 16 residues. The CDR3 here is CAWSVLSSGFQETQYF. For the CDR3, the DNA is TGTGCCTGGAGTGTTTTGAGTTCAGGTTTCCAAGAGACCCAGTACTTC.

V usage is TRBV27 and J usage is TRBJ1-6; D ambiguous. CDR1 is MNHEY, CDR2 SMNVEV, per germline (reference sequence). The CDR3 has 15 amino acids. The ends were cut back, 4 bases at V and 7 bases at J, with 14 bases in the middle. The chain's CDR3 is CASSSKSLGNSPLHF. The CDR3 coding sequence is TGTGCCAGCAGTTCTAAGTCTCTGGGGAATTCACCCCTCCACTTT.

The chain recombines TRBV18 with TRBJ1-4, with TRBD1 as a possible D gene (5 bases). The V gene's germline CDR1 is KGHSH and CDR2 LQKENI. V lost 3 bases to trimming and J lost 8 bases, with 13 bases between them. This CDR3 comprises 14 residues. The CDR3 DNA is TGTGCCAGCTCACCGGCACGAGGGGACGAAAAACTGTTTTTT. Translation: CASSPARGDEKLFF.

Remarks on this clone: Other DNA sequences of this sample code for an identical CDR3. CDR3 sequence: CAWSGGEGNQPQHF. CDR3 bases: TGTGCCTGGAGTGGAGGAGAGGGCAATCAGCCCCAGCATTTT. The rearrangement joins TRBV30 to TRBJ1-5, with D hard to call. Germline V gene lookup returns CDR1 GTSNPN and CDR2 SVGIG (reference sequence). The CDR3 consists of 14 residues. Trimming stripped 1 base from V and 2 bases from J, with 9 bases between.

V is TRBV6-1 and J is TRBJ1-6, with D unresolved. Trimming took 0 bases from V and 9 from J, leaving 6 bases between them. Germline V CDR1 and CDR2: MNHNS, SASEGT. CDR3 length: 13 amino acids. Here the CDR3 DNA reads TGTGCCAGCAGTGAAGCCTCGGGTTCACCCCTCCACTTT. Translation gives CASSEASGSPLHF.

This chain joins TRBV7-2 and TRBJ2-3, with D perhaps matching TRBD1 (7 bases). The CDR3 length is 16 residues. CDR1 SGHTA and CDR2 FQGNSA come from the germline V gene. V lost 2 bases and J 3 bases, leaving 15 bases between the germline ends. In DNA, the CDR3 is TGTGCCAGCAGCTTACGGTGGGCAGGGGGGACAGATACGCAGTATTTT. Translation: CASSLRWAGGTDTQYF.

Note on this clone: Within the sample, other DNA sequences also encode this same CDR3. V and J are TRBV5-1 and TRBJ2-7; 10 bases map to TRBD1. The junction had 1 base not matched to a gene; V was cut back by 3 bases and J by 1 base. Germline lookup yields CDR1 SGHRS and CDR2 YFSETQ. This CDR3 has 14 residues. CDR3 DNA: TGCGCCAGCAGCTGGGGACAGGGGTCCTACGAGCAGTACTTC. Encoded protein: CASSWGQGSYEQYF.

The rearrangement links TRBV6-5 to TRBJ2-6; D is undetermined. Germline CDR1 MNHEY, CDR2 SVGAGI. V lost 1 base and J 5 bases, leaving 9 bases between the germline ends. CDR3 size: 15 residues. DNA for the CDR3: TGTGCCAGCAGTTACTTGGGTGGCAGGGCCAACGTCCTGACTTTC. Its translation: CASSYLGGRANVLTF.

This sequence joins TRBV30 and TRBJ1-2; 7 bases fit TRBD1. Germline V gene sequence: CDR1 GTSNPN, CDR2 SVGIG (reference sequence). Trimming removed 7 bases from V and 5 bases from J; junction bases left unmatched: 7. The CDR3 sequence is 12 residues long. The CDR3 coding sequence is TGTGCCTCCCCGACAGGGAAGTATGGCTACACCTTC. Amino acids: CASPTGKYGYTF.

V usage is TRBV7-6 and J usage is TRBJ2-7; 10 bases align to TRBD1. Trimming at V came to 5 bases and at J to 0 bases, leaving 4 bases not matched to a gene. Germline CDR1 SGHVS, CDR2 FNYEAQ. The CDR3 contains 15 residues. This CDR3 reads CASSPRTGGSYEQYF. Here the CDR3 DNA reads TGTGCCAGCAGCCCCCGGACAGGGGGCTCCTACGAGCAGTACTTC.